A few counts support the clone carrying this T cell receptor (beta chain). CDR3 length: 14 amino acids. The V segment lost 5 bases and the J segment 6 bases; nucleotides outside the gene matches: 4. Germline V lookup: CDR1 PRHDT, CDR2 FYEKMQ (reference sequence). The data derive from a study of blood T cell repertoires in COVID-19. Study-wide background: Donors in Cohort 3 who had recovered were those with two negative PCRs, healthcare professional clearance, or resolution of their symptoms. The analysed material was cDNA or gDNA that came from T cells, B-cell-depleted T cells, or PBMCs.

Repertoires were generated with immunoSEQ multiplex PCR, while TCRdb's copy carries only in-frame clones and drops some. The sample records roughly 150,000 clones, about 87% being singletons. The chain combines TRBV13 with TRBJ2-1; the match to TRBD2 covers 10 bases. This receptor was obtained from a man aged 45 to 65 in a cohort exposed to, infected with or recovered from COVID-19 (not recorded which). The sample consisted of PBMCs or T cells enriched from blood (not recorded which). The CDR3 DNA reads as TGTGCCAGCAGCCTAACTAGCGGGGCCAATGAGCAGTTCTTC. It encodes CASSLTSGANEQFF.